The 20 T cell receptor beta chains below come from one sample, sequenced in a study of blood T cell repertoires in COVID-19. Clones were read by immunoSEQ multiplex PCR, and TCRdb kept only the in-frame ones, dropping some. This repertoire shows about 380,000 clones, around 90% found once; its top ten account for 6.5%. Sequences were obtained from peripheral blood. The receptors were sampled from a man younger than 35 with active or convalescent COVID-19.

The chain couples TRBV4-1 to TRBJ2-2; TRBD1 matches 10 bases. CDR3 length equals 16 residues. Germline assignment: CDR1 MGHRA and CDR2 YSYEKL. V was clipped by 1 base and J by 4 bases; unmatched bases: 3. The CDR3 DNA follows: TGCGCCAGCAGCCAAGGGGACAGGGGAGGCACCGGGGAGCTGTTTTTT. This gives the protein CASSQGDRGGTGELFF.

V usage is TRBV24-1 and J usage is TRBJ1-2; 10 nucleotides align to TRBD1. The CDR3 sequence is 15 residues long. Germline CDR1 is KGHDR and CDR2 is SFDVKD. After removal of 4 bases from V and 4 bases from J, the junction contained 5 bases not matched to a gene. The DNA for the CDR3 is TGTGCCACCAGTGAGACAGGGGGCGCCCGCTATGGCTACACCTTC. Translated: CATSETGGARYGYTF.

The chain uses TRBV9 and TRBJ1-3; a weak D match, TRBD1 (5 bases). CDR1 is SGDLS, CDR2 YYNGEE, per germline. V was shortened by 4 bases and J by 3 bases, with 14 bases between the two germline ends. The CDR3 spans 15 residues. CDR3 nucleotide sequence: TGTGCCAGCAGCCCCTCAGGGAGGGGTGGAAACACCATATATTTT. This codes for CASSPSGRGGNTIYF.

The chain has TRBV19 and TRBJ1-2; maybe TRBD1 (5 bases). The V end was cut by 7 bases, the J end by 0 bases, with 15 bases between. Germline V lookup: CDR1 LNHDA, CDR2 SQIVND (reference sequence). The CDR3 extends over 15 amino acids. This CDR3 is CASTPWGSSNYGYTF. For the CDR3, the DNA is TGTGCCAGTACCCCGTGGGGCTCCTCTAACTATGGCTACACCTTC.

The chain uses TRBV6-5 and TRBJ2-2, with TRBD2 identical over 11 bases. Per the germline V gene, CDR1 is MNHEY and CDR2 is SVGAGI. CDR3 length: 15 residues. The V gene end was trimmed by 6 bases and the J gene end by 7 bases; junction bases not matched to a gene: 7. DNA for the CDR3: TGTGCCAGCAGAGTTAGCGGGAGGGCCTTCGGGGAGCTGTTTTTT. This gives the protein CASRVSGRAFGELFF.

The rearrangement links TRBV14 to TRBJ2-7; 9 nucleotides line up with TRBD1. CDR3 length: 15 residues. Losses at the gene ends were 2 bases for V and 5 bases for J; bases not matched to a gene: 7. The germline V gene has CDR1 SGHDN and CDR2 FVKESK. CDR3 bases: TGTGCCAGCAGCCAATCTGGACAGGGGTTCCACGAGCAGTACTTC. It is translated as CASSQSGQGFHEQYF.

In this sample, this clone turned up a few times. The chain uses TRBV6-4 and TRBJ1-2; D perhaps matches TRBD1 (6 bases). CDR1 is MRHNA and CDR2 is SNTAGT in the germline V gene. V dropped 4 bases and J dropped 0 bases, with 9 bases sitting between them. This CDR3 comprises 14 residues. CDR3 bases: TGTGCCAGCAGTGCGACAGGAGCTAACTATGGCTACACCTTC. This gives the protein CASSATGANYGYTF.

This clone was seen once. V and J are TRBV7-2 and TRBJ1-2; possible D gene TRBD1, 5 bases. Germline lookup yields CDR1 SGHTA and CDR2 FQGNSA. This CDR3 has 17 amino acids. V was shortened by 5 bases and J by 5 bases, with 24 bases between the two germline ends. The CDR3 DNA follows: TGTGCCAGCAGCCCAATTGGATTCACTGGGAAGGGGTATGGCTACACCTTC. Residues: CASSPIGFTGKGYGYTF.

This chain links TRBV28 with TRBJ2-7; TRBD2 aligns across 8 bases. J lost 6 bases, V lost 5 bases, and 6 bases had no gene match. The CDR3 runs to 13 residues. Germline lookup yields CDR1 MDHEN and CDR2 SYDVKM. CDR3 sequence: CASSQGLAGEQYF. DNA of the CDR3: TGTGCCAGCAGTCAAGGACTAGCAGGCGAGCAGTACTTC.

V usage is TRBV4-2 and J usage is TRBJ2-2; TRBD2 matches at 7 bases. V was clipped by 10 bases and J by 1 base; unmatched bases: 9. The length of the CDR3 is 15 residues. CDR1 is LGHNA and CDR2 is YNFKEQ in the germline V gene. CDR3 sequence: CATETASGNTGELFF. In DNA form, the CDR3 reads TGTGCCACCGAAACAGCTAGCGGGAACACCGGGGAGCTGTTTTTT.

V is TRBV6-6 and J is TRBJ1-6; 9 bases agree with TRBD1. After removal of 5 bases from V and 4 bases from J, the junction contained 9 bases not matched to a gene. CDR1 is MNHNY, CDR2 SVGAGI, per germline (reference sequence). CDR3 length: 17 amino acids. CDR3 in DNA: TGTGCCAGCAGTCGCCCCGGGACAGGGACTTATAATTCACCCCTCCACTTT. As protein: CASSRPGTGTYNSPLHF.

This clone was detected a few times. V is TRBV7-9 and J is TRBJ1-2; 10 bases match TRBD1. Unmatched junction bases numbered 14, after V lost 5 bases and J lost 8 bases. The CDR3 extends over 16 amino acids. Germline assignment: CDR1 SEHNR and CDR2 FQNEAQ (reference sequence). The CDR3 DNA follows: TGTGCCAGCAGCCCTAACCACTGGACAGGGGGTGACGGCTACACCTTC. This translates into CASSPNHWTGGDGYTF.

The gene calls are TRBV4-1 and TRBJ1-6; 8 bases are a match to TRBD1. V lost 5 bases, J lost 9 bases, and 6 bases stayed unmatched. In germline, CDR1 is MGHRA, CDR2 YSYEKL. The length of the CDR3 is 14 residues. The CDR3 nucleotides read TGCGCCAGCAGCGGGACAGGTGCGGGTTCACCCCTCCACTTT. Its translation: CASSGTGAGSPLHF.

The rearrangement joins TRBV9 to TRBJ1-3; D unresolved. CDR1 and CDR2 from the germline V gene are SGDLS and YYNGEE. There are 15 residues in the CDR3. V was pared by 4 bases and J by 3 bases, with 14 bases between. CDR3 DNA sequence: TGTGCCAGCAGCCTACATCCGGGTGGTGGAAACACCATATATTTT. Translation: CASSLHPGGGNTIYF. The whole variable domain, remainder taken from reference TRBV9 and TRBJ1-3, is DSGVTQTPKHLITATGQRVTLRCSPRSGDLSVYWYQQSLDQGLQFLIQYYNGEERAKGNILERFSAQQFPDLHSELNLSSLELGDSALYFCASSLHPGGGNTIYFGEGSWLTVV.

The V call is TRBV4-3, the J call TRBJ1-1, with D perhaps TRBD1 (5 bases). The V end was cut by 3 bases, the J end by 7 bases, with 12 bases between. This CDR3 spans 13 amino acids. CDR1 and CDR2 (germline): LGHNA, YSLEER. The CDR3 nucleotides are TGCGCCAGCAGCCATACAGGCACCCATGAAGCTTTCTTT. Its translation: CASSHTGTHEAFF.

This clone was detected a few times. The V gene is TRBV15, the J gene TRBJ1-6; TRBD1 matches 8 bases. Germline V gene lookup returns CDR1 LNHNV and CDR2 YYDKDF (reference sequence). The CDR3 runs to 14 residues. V shed 3 bases and J 6 bases; nucleotides not matched to a gene: 1. The CDR3 protein is CATSSTGGNSPLHF. CDR3 DNA sequence: TGTGCCACCAGCAGCACAGGGGGTAATTCACCCCTCCACTTT.

Only one count was recorded for this clone. J is TRBJ2-7 and V is TRBV21-1; the table's TRBD2 call for D was not verified on the DNA. TRBV21-1 constitutes a pseudogene. The CDR3 contains 16 residues. CDR3 sequence reads: CASSKNESGPFYEQYF. In DNA, the CDR3 is TGTGCCAGCAGCAAAAATGAAAGCGGACCCTTCTACGAGCAGTACTTC.

The genes are TRBV5-8 and TRBJ1-4; the D gene is possibly TRBD1 (6 bases). V lost 2 bases and J 0 bases, leaving 11 bases between the germline ends. Germline values: CDR1 SGHTS, CDR2 YDEGEE. There are 16 residues in the CDR3. The CDR3 nucleotides are TGTGCCAGCAGCTTCGGGGGGCTGGCAACTAATGAAAAACTGTTTTTT. It encodes CASSFGGLATNEKLFF.

There are a few counts of this clone. V gene TRBV10-1 combines with J gene TRBJ1-2; D not certain. The germline gives CDR1 WNHNN, CDR2 SYGVQD (reference sequence). Trimming cost V 6 bases and J 8 bases, with 4 bases left between them. CDR3 size: 9 residues. The CDR3 DNA sequence: TGCGCCAGCAGACAGGGCTACACCTTC. Translation: CASRQGYTF.

V gene TRBV7-6 combines with J gene TRBJ2-7; TRBD1 agrees at 9 bases. V lost 6 bases to trimming and J lost 0 bases; unmatched junction nucleotides: 9. The CDR3 runs to 16 residues. Germline values: CDR1 SGHVS, CDR2 FNYEAQ. The CDR3 region is CASSVTGGSFSYEQYF. The CDR3 coding sequence is TGTGCCAGCAGTGTTACAGGGGGCTCGTTCTCCTACGAGCAGTACTTC.